These 17 T cell receptor beta chains share one sample of origin, sequenced in a study of blood T cell repertoires in COVID-19 (dated by TCRdb to about 2020). The library was generated by the immunoSEQ multiplex PCR assay. This immuneACCESS table, as held by TCRdb, lists in-frame sequences with V and J called but not all clones. Of the missing ones, under half trace to an unresolved V gene in checked studies; the others have no known cause. The sample table records some 200,000 clones; about 80% of these occur just once. Of the sample, 3% to 3.5% is held by the ten largest clones. Material: peripheral blood. These receptors came from a woman aged 30 to 39 who had recovered from COVID-19.

This sequence joins TRBV2 and TRBJ1-3, with D uncertain. V was shortened by 8 bases and J by 0 bases, with 11 bases between the two germline ends. Germline V gene data show CDR1 as SNHLY and CDR2 as FYNNEI. This CDR3 region has 14 residues. The DNA for the CDR3 is TGTGCCAGCCTGGAGGTCAGCTCTGGAAACACCATATATTTT. Amino acid sequence: CASLEVSSGNTIYF.

CDR3 in DNA: TGCGCCAGCAGTGAGTCAGGGACAGGGGGCTTCCACGAGCAGTACTTC. Amino acid sequence: CASSESGTGGFHEQYF. The chain couples TRBV10-1 to TRBJ2-7, with 12 bases aligning to TRBD1. This CDR3 has 16 residues. Trimming removed 0 bases from V and 5 bases from J; junction bases left unmatched: 5. Germline V CDR1 and CDR2: WNHNN, SYGVQD (reference sequence).

CDR3 protein: CSVRAGGSADTQYF. CDR3 nucleotides: TGCAGCGTTCGGGCGGGCGGGAGTGCGGATACGCAGTATTTT. The chain carries TRBV29-1 and TRBJ2-3; 7 positions match TRBD2. The V gene's germline CDR1 is SQVTM and CDR2 ANQGSEA. The CDR3 runs to 14 residues. After removal of 5 bases from V and 6 bases from J, the junction contained 11 bases not matched to a gene.

The chain links TRBV12-3 or TRBV12-4 to TRBJ2-5; maybe TRBD1 (6 bases). The CDR3 has 13 amino acids. V lost 6 bases to trimming and J lost 3 bases, with 11 bases between them. In DNA, the CDR3 is TGTGCCAGCAGGATAGGGGGAGAAGAGACCCAGTACTTC. Translated, it gives CASRIGGEETQYF.

The chain links TRBV5-1 to TRBJ2-1; 14 bases agree with TRBD2. Trimming at V came to 3 bases and at J to 8 bases, leaving 7 bases not matched to a gene. The CDR3 totals 16 residues. The germline CDR1 and CDR2 sequences are SGHRS and YFSETQ. The CDR3 nucleotides read TGCGCCAGCAGCTCGACTAGCGGGAGGGCCGGCTATGAGCAGTTCTTC. Protein product: CASSSTSGRAGYEQFF. Based on the CDR3 plus reference TRBV5-1 and TRBJ2-1, the full variable domain is KAGVTQTPRYLIKTRGQQVTLSCSPISGHRSVSWYQQTPGQGLQFLFEYFSETQRNKGNFPGRFSGRQFSNSRSEMNVSTLELGDSALYLCASSSTSGRAGYEQFFGPGTRLTVL.

This chain uses TRBV5-1 with TRBJ2-7; D may be TRBD2 (6 bases). Trimming took 1 base from V and 5 from J, leaving 13 bases between them. The CDR3 runs 14 residues. Germline CDR1 is SGHRS and CDR2 is YFSETQ. The CDR3 sequence is CASSLSSVYHEQYF. DNA of the CDR3: TGCGCCAGCAGCTTGTCTAGCGTTTACCACGAGCAGTACTTC.

The chain has TRBV30 and TRBJ1-5; D call uncertain. The CDR3 has 13 amino acids. CDR1 is GTSNPN, CDR2 SVGIG, per germline (reference sequence). V shed 5 bases and J shed 3 bases, with 11 bases lying between them. CDR3 sequence (DNA): TGTGCCTGGGCCCCACAATCCAATCAGCCCCAGCATTTT. Its translation is CAWAPQSNQPQHF.

This chain links TRBV5-1 with TRBJ2-1; 11 nucleotides align to TRBD2. CDR3 length: 15 residues. CDR1 and CDR2 from the germline V gene are SGHRS and YFSETQ. Trimming removed 4 bases from V and 9 bases from J; junction bases left unmatched: 9. The DNA for the CDR3 is TGCGCCAGCAGCGCACTAGCGGGAGCCCTCGCTGAGCAGTTCTTC. It translates to CASSALAGALAEQFF.

V gene TRBV28 combines with J gene TRBJ2-1; TRBD2 matches at 12 bases. With V trimmed by 2 bases and J by 7 bases, 3 bases remained unmatched. This CDR3 comprises 15 residues. CDR1 and CDR2 from the germline V gene are MDHEN and SYDVKM. Here the CDR3 reads CASSLLAGGPNEQFF. The CDR3 DNA reads as TGTGCCAGCAGTTTACTAGCGGGAGGGCCAAATGAGCAGTTCTTC.

The CDR3 sequence is CASSFPGGPEADTQYF. As DNA, the CDR3 is TGTGCCAGCAGCTTCCCAGGAGGGCCAGAGGCAGATACGCAGTATTTT. The V call is TRBV2, the J call TRBJ2-3; weak D call: TRBD2 (6 bases). Germline values: CDR1 SNHLY, CDR2 FYNNEI. The CDR3 is 16 residues long. V gave up 6 bases and J gave up 4 bases, with 20 bases separating them.

The chain couples TRBV6-6 to TRBJ2-5, with 7 bases matching TRBD2. V lost 6 bases to trimming and J lost 2 bases; unmatched junction nucleotides: 9. Per germline, CDR1 MNHNY and CDR2 SVGAGI (reference sequence). The CDR3 covers 15 residues. CDR3 sequence reads: CASSSTSAAQETQYF. The CDR3 nucleotides are TGTGCCAGCAGCTCTACTAGCGCGGCACAAGAGACCCAGTACTTC.

As to this clone: The same CDR3 is also encoded by other DNA sequences in this sample. V usage is TRBV28 and J usage is TRBJ2-5; D may be TRBD1 (5 bases). CDR1 is MDHEN, CDR2 SYDVKM, per germline. The CDR3 consists of 13 residues. The V and J ends lost 4 bases and 0 bases respectively, with 6 bases between them. CDR3 nucleotides: TGTGCCAGCAGTTCAGGGTACCAAGAGACCCAGTACTTC. It specifies CASSSGYQETQYF.

V is TRBV11-2 and J is TRBJ1-6; D possibly corresponds to TRBD1 (6 bases). V was cut by 1 base and J by 5 bases, with 9 bases left in between. Germline V gene sequence: CDR1 SGHAT, CDR2 FQNNGV. There are 15 residues in the CDR3. CDR3 amino acids: CASSLVAGDNSPLHF. DNA of the CDR3: TGTGCCAGCAGCTTAGTGGCAGGGGATAATTCACCCCTCCACTTT. The full variable domain, with the rest looked up from reference TRBV11-2 and TRBJ1-6, is EAGVAQSPRYKIIEKRQSVAFWCNPISGHATLYWYQQILGQGPKLLIQFQNNGVVDDSQLPKDRFSAERLKGVDSTLKIQPAKLEDSAVYLCASSLVAGDNSPLHFGNGTRLTVT.

The chain uses TRBV28 and TRBJ2-1, with TRBD2 matching 9 bases. The ends lost 7 bases at V and 3 bases at J; junction bases unmatched: 7. The CDR3 has 15 amino acids. Per germline, CDR1 MDHEN and CDR2 SYDVKM. The CDR3 DNA follows: TGTGCCAGCACAACGACTAGCGGTTTCTACAATGAGCAGTTCTTC. This encodes CASTTTSGFYNEQFF. The full variable domain, in which reference TRBV28 and TRBJ2-1 provide the parts outside the CDR3, is DVKVTQSSRYLVKRTGEKVFLECVQDMDHENMFWYRQDPGLGLRLIYFSYDVKMKEKGDIPEGYSVSREKKERFSLILESASTNQTSMYLCASTTTSGFYNEQFFGPGTRLTVL.

The chain carries TRBV2 and TRBJ2-7; maybe TRBD1 (6 bases). The ends were cut back, 7 bases at V and 3 bases at J, with 16 bases in the middle. The V gene's germline CDR1 is SNHLY and CDR2 FYNNEI. The CDR3 is made up of 14 amino acids. The CDR3 spells CASMARTVYYEQYF. The CDR3 DNA reads TGTGCCAGCATGGCCCGGACAGTATACTACGAGCAGTACTTC. Full variable domain (missing parts from reference TRBV2 and TRBJ2-7): EPEVTQTPSHQVTQMGQEVILRCVPISNHLYFYWYRQILGQKVEFLVSFYNNEISEKSEIFDDQFSVERPDGSNFTLKIRSTKLEDSAMYFCASMARTVYYEQYFGPGTRLTVT.

The rearrangement uses TRBV28 and TRBJ1-5; a weak D match, TRBD1 (5 bases). V lost 9 bases to trimming and J lost 3 bases, with 12 bases between them. The CDR3 has 13 amino acids. The germline V gene encodes CDR1 MDHEN and CDR2 SYDVKM. CDR3 sequence reads: CASVTGPNQPQHF. DNA of the CDR3: TGTGCCAGTGTAACAGGTCCCAATCAGCCCCAGCATTTT. The full variable domain, completed using reference TRBV28 and TRBJ1-5, is DVKVTQSSRYLVKRTGEKVFLECVQDMDHENMFWYRQDPGLGLRLIYFSYDVKMKEKGDIPEGYSVSREKKERFSLILESASTNQTSMYLCASVTGPNQPQHFGDGTRLSIL.

The rearrangement links TRBV28 to TRBJ2-5, with 7 bases aligning to TRBD1. The CDR3 consists of 16 residues. The V gene end was trimmed by 3 bases and the J gene end by 7 bases; junction bases not matched to a gene: 14. In germline, CDR1 is MDHEN, CDR2 SYDVKM. The CDR3 reads CASSFITGAHVGTQYF. The CDR3 nucleotides are TGTGCCAGCAGTTTTATAACAGGGGCCCACGTCGGGACCCAGTACTTC.